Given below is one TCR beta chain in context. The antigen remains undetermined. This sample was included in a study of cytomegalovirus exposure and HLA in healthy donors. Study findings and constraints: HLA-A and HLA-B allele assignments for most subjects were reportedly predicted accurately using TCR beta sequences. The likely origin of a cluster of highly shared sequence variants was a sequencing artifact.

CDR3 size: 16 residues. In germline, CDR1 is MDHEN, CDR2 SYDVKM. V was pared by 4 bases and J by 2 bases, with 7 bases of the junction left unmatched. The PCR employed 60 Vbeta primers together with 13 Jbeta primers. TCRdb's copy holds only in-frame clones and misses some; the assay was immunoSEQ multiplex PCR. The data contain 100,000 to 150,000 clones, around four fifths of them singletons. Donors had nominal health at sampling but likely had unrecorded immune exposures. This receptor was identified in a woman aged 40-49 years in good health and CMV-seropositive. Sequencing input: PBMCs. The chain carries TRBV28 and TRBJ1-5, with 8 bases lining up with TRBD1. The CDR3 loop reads CASSSLMTGGNQPQHF. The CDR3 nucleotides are TGTGCCAGCAGTTCCCTAATGACAGGGGGCAATCAGCCCCAGCATTTT.